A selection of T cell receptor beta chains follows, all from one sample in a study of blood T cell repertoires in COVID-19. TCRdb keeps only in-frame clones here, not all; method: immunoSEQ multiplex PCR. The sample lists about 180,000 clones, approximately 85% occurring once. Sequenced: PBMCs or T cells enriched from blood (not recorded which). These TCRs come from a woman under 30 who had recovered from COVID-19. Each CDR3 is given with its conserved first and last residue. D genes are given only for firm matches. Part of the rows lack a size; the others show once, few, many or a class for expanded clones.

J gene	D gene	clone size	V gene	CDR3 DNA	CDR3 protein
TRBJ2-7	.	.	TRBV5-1	TGCGCCAGCAGAATGGAGGCCATGAACTACGAGCAGTACTTC	CASRMEAMNYEQYF
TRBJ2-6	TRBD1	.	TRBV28	TGTGCCAGCAGCTCAGGGGGTTCTGGGGCCAACGTCCTGACTTTC	CASSSGGSGANVLTF
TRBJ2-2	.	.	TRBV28	TGTGCCAGCATCGCGAACACCGGGGAGCTGTTTTTT	CASIANTGELFF
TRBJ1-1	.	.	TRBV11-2	TGTGCCAGCAGCTTGGTGCAGGGTAACACTGAAGCTTTCTTT	CASSLVQGNTEAFF
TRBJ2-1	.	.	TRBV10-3	TGTGCCATCAGCAGCGCCGGGGGATCTGAGCAGTTCTTC	CAISSAGGSEQFF
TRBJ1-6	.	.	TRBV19	TGTGCCAGTAGTATTACACAGGCGAATAATTCACCCCTCCACTTT	CASSITQANNSPLHF
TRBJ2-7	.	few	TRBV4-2	TGTGCCAGCAGCCAAGTTGGACTAACTAGAGTTAACGAGCAGTACTTC	CASSQVGLTRVNEQYF
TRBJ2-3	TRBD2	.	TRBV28	TGTGCCAGCAGTTTAGCCCAAGCGGGAGGGCCCACAGATACGCAGTATTTT	CASSLAQAGGPTDTQYF
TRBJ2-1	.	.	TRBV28	TGTGCCAGCAGTCTTTATCTCTATGAGCAGTTCTTC	CASSLYLYEQFF
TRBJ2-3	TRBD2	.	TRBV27	TGTGCCAGCAGTTTCTGGCGGGGGGGTTTCACAGATACGCAGTATTTT	CASSFWRGGFTDTQYF
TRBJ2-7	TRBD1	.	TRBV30	TGTGCCGGTTCCGGGACAGGGGGCGTCTCCTACGAGCAGTACTTC	CAGSGTGGVSYEQYF
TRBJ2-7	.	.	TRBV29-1	TGCAGCGTTGAAGGGACGGGCAGGGTAGACGAGCAGTACTTC	CSVEGTGRVDEQYF
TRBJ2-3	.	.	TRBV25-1	TGTGCCAGCACAGGCGGGTACTCCTCCGTGGGCACAGATACGCAGTATTTT	CASTGGYSSVGTDTQYF
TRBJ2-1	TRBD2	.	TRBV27	TGTGCCAGCAGTTTTAGCGGGACCCCCCACAATGAGCAGTTCTTC	CASSFSGTPHNEQFF
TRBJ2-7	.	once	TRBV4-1	TGCGCCAGCAGCCAAGGGACAGTTTACGAGCAGTACTTC	CASSQGTVYEQYF
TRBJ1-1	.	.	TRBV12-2	TGTGCAAGTCGCCCAGGGTACAGAGCTTTCTTT	CASRPGYRAFF
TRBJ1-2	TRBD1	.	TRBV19	TGTGCCAGTAGTCGGGGGACAGCTGCTAACTATGGCTACACCTTC	CASSRGTAANYGYTF
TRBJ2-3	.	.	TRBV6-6	TGTGCCAGCAGTTACTATCGGACAGATACGCAGTATTTT	CASSYYRTDTQYF
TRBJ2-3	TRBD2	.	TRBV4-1	TGCGCCAGCAGCCAAGAGGGCCCGACTAGCGGGAGGGTAGATACGCAGTATTTT	CASSQEGPTSGRVDTQYF
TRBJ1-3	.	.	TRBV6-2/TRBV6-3	TGTGCCAGCAGTTTGCTAGGCTCTGGAAACACCATATATTTT	CASSLLGSGNTIYF
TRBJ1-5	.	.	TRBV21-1	TGTGCCAGCAGCAAGCGACAGGGTGAAGATCAGCCCCAGCATTTT	CASSKRQGEDQPQHF
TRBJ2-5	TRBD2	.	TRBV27	TGTGCCAGCAGTTTACCTCCCCGGGAGGTGGGAGAGACCCAGTACTTC	CASSLPPREVGETQYF
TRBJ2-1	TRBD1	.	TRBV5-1	TGCGCCAGCAGCTTCGGACAGGGCGCCAGCTCCTACAATGAGCAGTTCTTC	CASSFGQGASSYNEQFF
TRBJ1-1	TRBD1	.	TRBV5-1	TGCGCCAGCAGCTTGACAGGGGACGGGAACACTGAAGCTTTCTTT	CASSLTGDGNTEAFF
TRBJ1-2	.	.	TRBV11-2	TGTGCCAGCAGCCTCCAAGGGGACTATGGCTACACCTTC	CASSLQGDYGYTF
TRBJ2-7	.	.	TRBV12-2	TGTGCAAGTCGCCGAGCGGGGTCTGACTCCTACGAGCAGTACTTC	CASRRAGSDSYEQYF
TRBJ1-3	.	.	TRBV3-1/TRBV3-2	TGTGCCAGCAGCCAAGAGAGGAGGGGAGAAAACACCATATATTTT	CASSQERRGENTIYF
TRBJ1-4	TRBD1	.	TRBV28	TGTGCCAGCAGTGGCGGGACAGTGATTGAAAAACTGTTTTTT	CASSGGTVIEKLFF
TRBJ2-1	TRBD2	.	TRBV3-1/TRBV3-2	TGTGCCAGCAGCCAGGCGGGGGGTAACAATGAGCAGTTCTTC	CASSQAGGNNEQFF
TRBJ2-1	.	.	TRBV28	TGTGCCAGCAGCCCATGGTCGGGGAGTATAGGGGGCAATGAGCAGTTCTTC	CASSPWSGSIGGNEQFF
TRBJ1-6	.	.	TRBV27	TGTGCCGCGGGGCCGGCCGGGAATTCACCCCTCCACTTT	CAAGPAGNSPLHF
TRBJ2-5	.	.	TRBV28	TGTGCCAGCAGTTTTACCCCAGGGAAGGTACGAGAGACCCAGTACTTC	CASSFTPGKVRETQYF